This T cell receptor beta chain emerged from a study of T-cell reconstitution after alpha-beta-depleted transplantation in children. Overall study results and limits: Elevated TCRbeta diversity at day 60 was traced, in some patients, to surviving recipient T cells and thymic progenitors. Newly made T cells mostly supplied T-cell counts and diversity one year after transplant.

This clonotype turned up a few times. Its specificity is not known. This CDR3 comprises 16 residues. The ends lost 4 bases at V and 5 bases at J; junction bases unmatched: 9. CDR1 is MDHEN, CDR2 SYDVKM, per germline. Unique molecular identifiers tagged the TCRbeta library. TCRdb ran MiXCR on the PCR reads and lists one entry per CDR3 protein. This table holds about 590,000 distinct CDR3 sequences, over 10% found once. The sequencing used PBMCs, mostly from graft donor cells, collected 360 days after TCRalphabeta/CD19-depleted stem cell transplant. The receptor's source is a male patient between 5 and 17 years old who had a stem cell transplant for acute myeloid leukemia, so the T cells may come from the graft donor. The V and J genes are TRBV28 and TRBJ2-2; 8 positions match TRBD1. CDR3 DNA: TGTGCCAGCAGTTCTCCAGGGGGCGCAAGGACCGGGGAGCTGTTTTTT. It specifies CASSSPGGARTGELFF.